The 18 T cell receptor beta chains reported below all come from one sample, sequenced in a study of blood T cell repertoires in COVID-19. Clones were sequenced by immunoSEQ multiplex PCR, and TCRdb holds only the in-frame ones, with some missing. The sample carries about 67,000 clones, around 90% recorded once. The sample consisted of peripheral blood. These receptors came from a woman of 80 years or more with acute or convalescent COVID-19.

This clone was counted between two and nine times. V gene TRBV3-1 (or the pseudogene TRBV3-2) combines with J gene TRBJ2-4; perhaps TRBD2 as D (5 bases). The CDR3 runs to 15 residues. The V end was cut by 3 bases, the J end by 2 bases, with 11 bases between. Per the germline V gene, CDR1 is LGHDT and CDR2 is YNNKEL (reference sequence). The CDR3, as DNA: TGTGCCAGCAGCCATTCGGGAATGACCAAAAACATTCAGTACTTC. Protein sequence: CASSHSGMTKNIQYF.

J is TRBJ1-4 and V is TRBV7-9; TRBD1 matches at 7 bases. The V segment lost 3 bases and the J segment 5 bases; nucleotides outside the gene matches: 9. The CDR3 is 16 residues long. Per germline, CDR1 SEHNR and CDR2 FQNEAQ (reference sequence). This chain's CDR3 is CASSFMGGQYNEKLFF. CDR3 bases: TGTGCCAGCAGCTTTATGGGGGGACAGTACAATGAAAAACTGTTTTTT.

With regard to this clone: The same CDR3 is also encoded by other DNA sequences in this sample. The chain carries TRBV4-3 and TRBJ1-1, with D hard to call. CDR3 length: 15 residues. Germline lookup yields CDR1 LGHNA and CDR2 YSLEER. Trimming left V 0 bases short and J 0 bases short, with 8 bases between. The CDR3 loop is CASSQDPGMNTEAFF. CDR3 DNA: TGCGCCAGCAGCCAAGATCCGGGGATGAACACTGAAGCTTTCTTT.

The V and J genes are TRBV5-1 and TRBJ1-6, with 8 bases identical to TRBD1. Germline V CDR1 and CDR2: SGHRS, YFSETQ. The V and J ends lost 3 bases and 8 bases, in that order; junction bases with no gene match: 4. The CDR3 spans 14 residues. In nucleotides, the CDR3 is TGCGCCAGCAGCTGGACAGGGAGAGATTCACCCCTCCACTTT. This gives the protein CASSWTGRDSPLHF. The whole variable domain, remainder taken from reference TRBV5-1 and TRBJ1-6, is KAGVTQTPRYLIKTRGQQVTLSCSPISGHRSVSWYQQTPGQGLQFLFEYFSETQRNKGNFPGRFSGRQFSNSRSEMNVSTLELGDSALYLCASSWTGRDSPLHFGNGTRLTVT.

In this sample, this clone turned up a few times. V gene TRBV6-5 combines with J gene TRBJ1-1; 7 bases map to TRBD1. This CDR3 comprises 12 residues. Germline values: CDR1 MNHEY, CDR2 SVGAGI. Trimming removed 11 bases from V and 4 bases from J; junction bases left unmatched: 7. The CDR3 reads CASYRGGTEAFF. The CDR3 DNA is TGTGCCTCATACAGGGGTGGCACTGAAGCTTTCTTT.

The chain is built from TRBV28 and TRBJ2-7, with D unclear. Germline values: CDR1 MDHEN, CDR2 SYDVKM. The V and J ends lost 5 bases and 1 base respectively, with 9 bases between them. The CDR3 totals 13 residues. CDR3 protein: CASSPRLSYEQYF. The CDR3 DNA sequence: TGTGCCAGCAGTCCCAGGCTGTCCTACGAGCAGTACTTC.

The chain recombines TRBV24-1 with TRBJ1-1, with D perhaps TRBD1 (6 bases). Germline V gives CDR1 KGHDR, CDR2 SFDVKD. V gave up 7 bases and J gave up 2 bases, with 13 bases separating them. This CDR3 spans 14 amino acids. CDR3 bases: TGTGCCACCAGAGGGACATCTGGAAACACTGAAGCTTTCTTT. Translation gives CATRGTSGNTEAFF.

J is TRBJ1-4 and V is TRBV7-2, with 8 positions matching TRBD1. Germline-derived CDR1 and CDR2 are SGHTA and FQGNSA. CDR3 size: 15 residues. V lost 5 bases to trimming and J lost 6 bases; unmatched junction nucleotides: 8. CDR3 amino acids: CASSLPTGVDEKLFF. The CDR3 nucleotides read TGTGCCAGCAGCCTGCCGACAGGGGTGGATGAAAAACTGTTTTTT.

The chain employs TRBV7-6 and TRBJ2-7; 8 nucleotides line up with TRBD1. The germline CDR1 and CDR2 sequences are SGHVS and FNYEAQ. The CDR3 has 13 residues. Germline trimming cut 5 bases from V and 3 bases from J; bases unmatched to any gene: 3. The DNA of the CDR3 is TGTGCCAGCAGCCTTACAGGGGGCTACGAGCAGTACTTC. Residues: CASSLTGGYEQYF.

V and J are TRBV7-2 and TRBJ1-5, with 9 nucleotides matching TRBD1. The ends lost 4 bases at V and 3 bases at J; junction bases unmatched: 7. The CDR3 is 16 amino acids. The germline CDR1 and CDR2 sequences are SGHTA and FQGNSA. The CDR3 loop reads CASSSIGTGLNQPQHF. The DNA for the CDR3 is TGTGCCAGCAGCTCCATAGGGACAGGGCTCAATCAGCCCCAGCATTTT. The whole variable domain, remainder taken from reference TRBV7-2 and TRBJ1-5, is GAGVSQSPSNKVTEKGKDVELRCDPISGHTALYWYRQSLGQGLEFLIYFQGNSAPDKSGLPSDRFSAERTGGSVSTLTIQRTQQEDSAVYLCASSSIGTGLNQPQHFGDGTRLSIL.

The chain employs TRBV29-1 and TRBJ2-5; D perhaps matches TRBD2 (7 bases). CDR3 length: 13 amino acids. Germline-derived CDR1 and CDR2 are SQVTM and ANQGSEA. Trimming removed 4 bases from V and 4 bases from J, with 13 bases in between. The CDR3 loop is CSVGSGGGETQYF. CDR3 nucleotides: TGCAGCGTTGGTTCGGGGGGCGGAGAGACCCAGTACTTC.

The J gene is TRBJ1-4, the V gene TRBV5-4, with D perhaps TRBD1 (6 bases). The CDR3 sequence is 14 residues long. CDR1 is SGHNT, CDR2 YYREEE, per germline (reference sequence). The V end lost 2 bases, the J end lost 8 bases, and 13 bases lay between the germline ends. CDR3 in DNA: TGTGCCAGCAGCTTAAGGGGGGGAGAAGAAAAACTGTTTTTT. Translation: CASSLRGGEEKLFF.

V gene TRBV11-2 combines with J gene TRBJ1-3; no clear D gene. Germline assignment: CDR1 SGHAT and CDR2 FQNNGV. This CDR3 has 14 residues. V shed 1 base and J shed 6 bases, with 10 bases lying between them. The CDR3 protein is CASSLGGTTNTIYF. In DNA, the CDR3 is TGTGCCAGCAGCTTAGGTGGCACCACAAACACCATATATTTT.

J is TRBJ2-1 and V is TRBV27, with 7 nucleotides matching TRBD1. The germline gives CDR1 MNHEY, CDR2 SMNVEV (reference sequence). V lost 5 bases, J lost 8 bases, and 12 bases stayed unmatched. The CDR3 is made up of 15 amino acids. For the CDR3, the DNA is TGTGCCAGCAGTAATTATCGTGCAGGGGGTGATGAGCAGTTCTTC. It specifies CASSNYRAGGDEQFF.

This clone has a handful of counts. V usage is TRBV6-2 or TRBV6-3 and J usage is TRBJ1-5; TRBD1 aligns across 8 bases. V was clipped by 3 bases and J by 1 base; unmatched bases: 8. This CDR3 is built from 17 residues. Looked up from germline, CDR1 is MNHEY and CDR2 is SVGEGT. The DNA for the CDR3 is TGTGCCAGCAGTTATATGGAGCAGGGGGCGAGCAATCAGCCCCAGCATTTT. Protein product: CASSYMEQGASNQPQHF.

The rearrangement links TRBV29-1 to TRBJ1-1; D uncertain. The germline CDR1 and CDR2 sequences are SQVTM and ANQGSEA. The CDR3 runs 12 residues. Trimming pared 8 bases from V and 1 base from J, leaving 11 bases between. The CDR3 protein is CSTLEGNTEAFF. For the CDR3, the DNA is TGCAGCACCCTAGAGGGGAACACTGAAGCTTTCTTT.

J is TRBJ2-3 and V is TRBV14; D is ambiguous. Trimming pared 3 bases from V and 4 bases from J, leaving 14 bases between. Germline CDR1 is SGHDN and CDR2 is FVKESK. The CDR3 is made up of 15 amino acids. CDR3 region: CASSHRAVMADTQYF. The CDR3 nucleotides are TGTGCCAGCAGCCATCGCGCGGTGATGGCAGATACGCAGTATTTT.

The CDR3 nucleotides read TGTGCCAGCAGCACATTCCGCGGTGAGCAGTTCTTC. Translating it yields CASSTFRGEQFF. This rearrangement joins TRBV13 to TRBJ2-1; no clear D. Germline assignment: CDR1 PRHDT and CDR2 FYEKMQ (reference sequence). Trimming pared 5 bases from V and 9 bases from J, leaving 11 bases between. There are 12 residues in the CDR3. Full variable domain (missing parts from reference TRBV13 and TRBJ2-1): AAGVIQSPRHLIKEKRETATLKCYPIPRHDTVYWYQQGPGQDPQFLISFYEKMQSDKGSIPDRFSAQQFSDYHSELNMSSLELGDSALYFCASSTFRGEQFFGPGTRLTVL.